These T cell receptor beta chains were read from a single sample in a study of T cells in Graves' hyperthyroidism and ophthalmopathy. MiXCR, applied by TCRdb to the multiplex PCR reads, yields one record per CDR3 protein. Altogether 190,000 or so distinct CDR3 sequences are present, 18% being singletons, with the ten largest covering about 45%. Sequencing used blood. The receptors originated from a man aged 35 to 55 with Graves' hyperthyroidism. Each CDR3 is given with its conserved first and last residue. The order of the fields is clone size, D gene, J gene, V gene, CDR3 protein, CDR3 DNA. D genes are given only for firm matches. Not every row has a clone size; where given, it reads once, few, many or a size class.

clone size: NA
D gene: TRBD1
J gene: TRBJ2-3
V gene: TRBV30
CDR3 protein: CACDRGVADTQYF
CDR3 DNA: TGTGCCTGCGACAGGGGAGTCGCAGATACGCAGTATTTT

clone size: many
D gene: TRBD1
J gene: TRBJ1-1
V gene: TRBV7-2
CDR3 protein: CASSPQEDRGSEAFF
CDR3 DNA: TGTGCCAGCAGCCCCCAGGAGGACAGGGGGAGTGAAGCTTTCTTT

clone size: few
D gene: NA
J gene: TRBJ1-2
V gene: TRBV19
CDR3 protein: CASSIPGHHYGYTF
CDR3 DNA: TGTGCCAGTAGTATACCGGGACATCACTATGGCTACACCTTC

clone size: few
D gene: TRBD2
J gene: TRBJ2-1
V gene: TRBV6-7
CDR3 protein: CASSLLANSYNEQFF
CDR3 DNA: TGTGCCAGCAGCCTACTAGCGAACTCCTACAATGAGCAGTTCTTC

clone size: few
D gene: NA
J gene: TRBJ1-2
V gene: TRBV4-3
CDR3 protein: CASSLNEGLGNYGYTF
CDR3 DNA: TGCGCCAGCAGCCTGAATGAGGGGCTCGGGAACTATGGCTACACCTTC

clone size: NA
D gene: TRBD1
J gene: TRBJ1-5
V gene: TRBV6-1
CDR3 protein: CASRGQAIYSNQPQHF
CDR3 DNA: TGTGCCAGCAGAGGACAGGCGATTTATAGCAATCAGCCCCAGCATTTT

clone size: many
D gene: NA
J gene: TRBJ2-5
V gene: TRBV3-1
CDR3 protein: CASSQSRDPQETQYF
CDR3 DNA: TGTGCCAGCAGCCAAAGTCGGGACCCACAAGAGACCCAGTACTTC

clone size: few
D gene: NA
J gene: TRBJ2-1
V gene: TRBV6-1
CDR3 protein: CASSQLMKQFF
CDR3 DNA: TGTGCCAGCAGTCAATTGATGAAGCAGTTCTTC

clone size: many
D gene: TRBD1
J gene: TRBJ1-1
V gene: TRBV9
CDR3 protein: CASSTTGQNTEAFF
CDR3 DNA: TGTGCCAGCAGCACGACAGGGCAGAACACTGAAGCTTTCTTT

clone size: many
D gene: NA
J gene: TRBJ1-2
V gene: TRBV18
CDR3 protein: CASSPDPIYGYTF
CDR3 DNA: TGTGCCAGCTCACCGGACCCGATCTATGGCTACACCTTC

clone size: few
D gene: NA
J gene: TRBJ2-7
V gene: TRBV14
CDR3 protein: CASSQEPGTDEQYF
CDR3 DNA: TGTGCCAGCAGCCAAGAACCCGGGACGGACGAGCAGTACTTC

clone size: NA
D gene: NA
J gene: TRBJ1-2
V gene: TRBV7-9
CDR3 protein: CASSLVISDGYTF
CDR3 DNA: TGTGCCAGCAGCTTAGTTATCTCCGATGGCTACACCTTC

clone size: NA
D gene: TRBD2
J gene: TRBJ2-3
V gene: TRBV9
CDR3 protein: CASSVQGTSGGADTQYF
CDR3 DNA: TGTGCCAGCAGCGTCCAGGGTACTAGCGGGGGGGCAGATACGCAGTATTTT

clone size: once
D gene: NA
J gene: TRBJ2-7
V gene: TRBV13
CDR3 protein: CASSLGLAWEQYF
CDR3 DNA: TGTGCCAGCAGCTTAGGACTAGCTTGGGAGCAGTACTTC

clone size: few
D gene: TRBD1
J gene: TRBJ1-2
V gene: TRBV19
CDR3 protein: CASSIDRGYGYTF
CDR3 DNA: TGTGCCAGTAGTATCGACAGGGGGTATGGCTACACCTTC

clone size: many
D gene: TRBD1
J gene: TRBJ2-7
V gene: TRBV7-2
CDR3 protein: CASSQGTAFDEQYF
CDR3 DNA: TGTGCCAGCAGCCAGGGGACAGCTTTTGACGAGCAGTACTTC

clone size: NA
D gene: NA
J gene: TRBJ1-4
V gene: TRBV7-9
CDR3 protein: CASSFSGYNEKLFF
CDR3 DNA: TGTGCCAGCAGCTTTTCAGGGTATAATGAAAAACTGTTTTTT

clone size: NA
D gene: TRBD2
J gene: TRBJ2-5
V gene: TRBV11-1
CDR3 protein: CASSRLAGGGISQETQYF
CDR3 DNA: TGTGCCAGCAGCCGACTAGCGGGGGGCGGAATTTCCCAAGAGACCCAGTACTTC

clone size: NA
D gene: TRBD1
J gene: TRBJ2-7
V gene: TRBV4-2
CDR3 protein: CASSQDRLGQGNSYEQYF
CDR3 DNA: TGTGCCAGCAGCCAAGATAGGTTAGGACAGGGGAATTCCTACGAGCAGTACTTC

clone size: many
D gene: TRBD1
J gene: TRBJ1-2
V gene: TRBV28
CDR3 protein: CASSLIAGGSRGYTF
CDR3 DNA: TGTGCCAGCAGTTTAATTGCAGGGGGCTCTCGGGGCTACACCTTC

clone size: NA
D gene: NA
J gene: TRBJ2-5
V gene: TRBV24-1
CDR3 protein: CATSDRETQYF
CDR3 DNA: TGTGCCACCAGTGACAGGGAGACCCAGTACTTC

clone size: many
D gene: NA
J gene: TRBJ1-5
V gene: TRBV12-3/TRBV12-4
CDR3 protein: CASSPTLNQPQHF
CDR3 DNA: TGTGCCAGCAGCCCAACCCTGAATCAGCCCCAGCATTTT

clone size: many
D gene: TRBD1
J gene: TRBJ2-7
V gene: TRBV18
CDR3 protein: CASSLRQGEGEQYF
CDR3 DNA: TGTGCCAGCTCACTACGACAGGGGGAGGGCGAGCAGTACTTC

clone size: NA
D gene: NA
J gene: TRBJ2-7
V gene: TRBV5-4
CDR3 protein: CASSQGRGGNEQYF
CDR3 DNA: TGTGCCAGCAGTCAAGGGAGGGGGGGAAATGAGCAGTACTTC

clone size: NA
D gene: NA
J gene: TRBJ2-5
V gene: TRBV7-2
CDR3 protein: CASSIQGGQETRYF
CDR3 DNA: TGTGCCAGTAGTATACAGGGAGGCCAAGAGACCCGGTACTTC

clone size: NA
D gene: TRBD2
J gene: TRBJ2-4
V gene: TRBV6-1
CDR3 protein: CASGGDKNIQYF
CDR3 DNA: TGTGCCAGCGGGGGGGATAAAAACATTCAGTACTTC

clone size: many
D gene: TRBD1
J gene: TRBJ2-1
V gene: TRBV11-2
CDR3 protein: CASSLEGQDVNEQFF
CDR3 DNA: TGTGCCAGCAGCTTAGAGGGACAGGACGTCAATGAGCAGTTCTTC

clone size: many
D gene: NA
J gene: TRBJ1-1
V gene: TRBV30
CDR3 protein: CAGWSNTEAFF
CDR3 DNA: TGTGCCGGCTGGTCGAACACTGAAGCTTTCTTT

clone size: many
D gene: NA
J gene: TRBJ1-1
V gene: TRBV30
CDR3 protein: CACIRDLNTEAFF
CDR3 DNA: TGTGCCTGCATACGGGACTTGAACACTGAAGCTTTCTTT

clone size: NA
D gene: NA
J gene: TRBJ2-2
V gene: TRBV7-3
CDR3 protein: CASSLSGMSTGELFF
CDR3 DNA: TGTGCCAGCAGCTTAAGCGGGATGAGCACCGGGGAGCTGTTTTTT

clone size: NA
D gene: TRBD1
J gene: TRBJ1-1
V gene: TRBV29-1
CDR3 protein: CSVVGTGEAFF
CDR3 DNA: TGCAGCGTTGTTGGGACAGGGGAAGCTTTCTTT

clone size: NA
D gene: NA
J gene: TRBJ2-6
V gene: TRBV6-1
CDR3 protein: CASSRQSSGANVLTF
CDR3 DNA: TGTGCCAGCAGCAGACAGAGCTCTGGGGCCAACGTCCTGACTTTC

clone size: few
D gene: TRBD1
J gene: TRBJ1-6
V gene: TRBV27
CDR3 protein: CASSLIGPGQGSPLHF
CDR3 DNA: TGTGCCAGCAGTTTGATAGGACCGGGACAGGGCTCACCCCTCCACTTT

clone size: NA
D gene: NA
J gene: TRBJ2-7
V gene: TRBV9
CDR3 protein: CASSVVGTAAVEQYF
CDR3 DNA: TGTGCCAGCAGCGTAGTCGGGACCGCCGCGGTAGAGCAGTACTTC

clone size: many
D gene: NA
J gene: TRBJ2-1
V gene: TRBV6-2/TRBV6-3
CDR3 protein: CASRSGLYNEQFF
CDR3 DNA: TGTGCCAGCAGATCGGGACTTTACAATGAGCAGTTCTTC